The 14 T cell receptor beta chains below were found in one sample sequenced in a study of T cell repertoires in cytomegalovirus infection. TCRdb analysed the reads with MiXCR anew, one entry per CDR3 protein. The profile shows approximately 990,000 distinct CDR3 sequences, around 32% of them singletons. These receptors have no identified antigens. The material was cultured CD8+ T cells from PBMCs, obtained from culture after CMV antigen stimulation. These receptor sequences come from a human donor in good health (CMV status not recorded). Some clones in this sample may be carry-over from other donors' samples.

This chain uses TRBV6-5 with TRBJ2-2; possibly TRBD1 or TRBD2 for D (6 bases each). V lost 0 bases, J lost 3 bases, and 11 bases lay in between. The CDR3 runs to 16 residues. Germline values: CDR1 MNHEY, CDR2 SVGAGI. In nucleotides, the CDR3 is TGTGCCAGCAGTTACTCTGGGGGGCAGTACACCGGGGAGCTGTTTTTT. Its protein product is CASSYSGGQYTGELFF.

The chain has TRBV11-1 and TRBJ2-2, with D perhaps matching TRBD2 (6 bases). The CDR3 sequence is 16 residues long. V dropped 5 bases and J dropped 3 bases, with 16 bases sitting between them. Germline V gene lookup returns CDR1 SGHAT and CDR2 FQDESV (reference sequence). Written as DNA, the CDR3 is TGTGCCAGCAGCCCGCGGGGTAGGGTAGACACCGGGGAGCTGTTTTTT. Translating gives CASSPRGRVDTGELFF.

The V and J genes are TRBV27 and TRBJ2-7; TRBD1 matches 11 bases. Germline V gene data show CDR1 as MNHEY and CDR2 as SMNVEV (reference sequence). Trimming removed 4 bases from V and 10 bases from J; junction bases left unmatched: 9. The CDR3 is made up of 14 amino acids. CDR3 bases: TGTGCCAGCAGTTCCCCGGGGACAGGGGGTTTCCAGTACGTC. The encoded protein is CASSSPGTGGFQYV.

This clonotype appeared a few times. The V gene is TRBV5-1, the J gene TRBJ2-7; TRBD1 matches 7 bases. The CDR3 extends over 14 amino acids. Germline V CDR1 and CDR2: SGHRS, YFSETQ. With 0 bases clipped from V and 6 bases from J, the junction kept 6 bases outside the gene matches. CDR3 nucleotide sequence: TGCGCCAGCAGCTTGGGAGACAGGGCCCCCGAGCAGTACTTC. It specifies CASSLGDRAPEQYF.

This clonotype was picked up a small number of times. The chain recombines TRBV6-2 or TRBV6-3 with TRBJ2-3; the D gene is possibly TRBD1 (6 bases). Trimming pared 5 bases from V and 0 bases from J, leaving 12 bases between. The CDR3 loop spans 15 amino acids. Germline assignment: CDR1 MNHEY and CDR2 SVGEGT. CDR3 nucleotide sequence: TGTGCCAGCAGTCTATACAGGGTTAGCACAGATACGCAGTATTTT. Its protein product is CASSLYRVSTDTQYF.

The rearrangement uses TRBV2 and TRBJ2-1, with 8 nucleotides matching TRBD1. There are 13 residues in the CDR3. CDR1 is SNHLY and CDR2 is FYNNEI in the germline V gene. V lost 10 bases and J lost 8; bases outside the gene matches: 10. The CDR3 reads CATPGQGEDEQFF. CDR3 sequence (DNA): TGTGCCACTCCAGGACAGGGCGAGGATGAGCAGTTCTTC.

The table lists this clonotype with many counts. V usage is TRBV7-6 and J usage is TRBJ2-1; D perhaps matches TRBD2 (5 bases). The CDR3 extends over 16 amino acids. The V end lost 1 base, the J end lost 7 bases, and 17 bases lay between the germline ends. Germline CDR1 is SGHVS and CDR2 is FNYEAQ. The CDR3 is CASSLEEGNGGNEQFF. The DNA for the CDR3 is TGTGCCAGCAGCTTAGAAGAGGGTAATGGTGGAAATGAGCAGTTCTTC.

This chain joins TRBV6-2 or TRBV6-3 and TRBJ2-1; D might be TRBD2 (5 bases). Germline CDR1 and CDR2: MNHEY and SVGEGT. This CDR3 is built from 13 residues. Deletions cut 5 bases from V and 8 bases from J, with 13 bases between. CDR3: CASSQARRDEQFF. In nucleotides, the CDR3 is TGTGCCAGCAGTCAGGCGAGGCGGGATGAGCAGTTCTTC.

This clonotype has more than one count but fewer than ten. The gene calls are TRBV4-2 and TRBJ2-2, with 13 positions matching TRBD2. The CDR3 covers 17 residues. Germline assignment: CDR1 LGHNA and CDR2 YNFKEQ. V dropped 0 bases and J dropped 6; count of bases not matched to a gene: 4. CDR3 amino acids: CASSQETSGGAAGELFF. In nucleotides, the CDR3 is TGTGCCAGCAGCCAAGAAACTAGCGGGGGGGCAGCCGGGGAGCTGTTTTTT.

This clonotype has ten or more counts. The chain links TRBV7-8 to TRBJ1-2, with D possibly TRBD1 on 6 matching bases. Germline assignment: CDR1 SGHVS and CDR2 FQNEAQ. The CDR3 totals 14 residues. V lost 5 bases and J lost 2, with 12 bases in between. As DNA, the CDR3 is TGTGCCAGCAGCCTTGGACAGATCAACTATGGCTACACCTTC. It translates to CASSLGQINYGYTF.

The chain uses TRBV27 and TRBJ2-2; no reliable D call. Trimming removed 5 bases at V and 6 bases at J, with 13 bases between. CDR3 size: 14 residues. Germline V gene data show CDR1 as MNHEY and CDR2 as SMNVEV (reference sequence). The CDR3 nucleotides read TGTGCCAGCAGTAGTGAAATGGTGTCCGGGGAGCTGTTTTTT. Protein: CASSSEMVSGELFF.

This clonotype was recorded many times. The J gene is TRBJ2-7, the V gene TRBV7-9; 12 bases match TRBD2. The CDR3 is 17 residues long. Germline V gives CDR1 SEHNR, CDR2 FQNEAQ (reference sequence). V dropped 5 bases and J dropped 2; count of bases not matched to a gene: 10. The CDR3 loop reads CASSLEPGLAGTYEQYF. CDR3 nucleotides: TGTGCCAGCAGCCTAGAACCAGGACTAGCGGGAACCTACGAGCAGTACTTC.

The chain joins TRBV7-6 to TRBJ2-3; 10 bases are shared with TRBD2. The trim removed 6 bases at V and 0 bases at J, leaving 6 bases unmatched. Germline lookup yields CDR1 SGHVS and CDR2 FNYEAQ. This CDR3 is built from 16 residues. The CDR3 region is CASRSLAGVSTDTQYF. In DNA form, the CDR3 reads TGTGCCAGCAGGTCTCTAGCGGGGGTTAGCACAGATACGCAGTATTTT.

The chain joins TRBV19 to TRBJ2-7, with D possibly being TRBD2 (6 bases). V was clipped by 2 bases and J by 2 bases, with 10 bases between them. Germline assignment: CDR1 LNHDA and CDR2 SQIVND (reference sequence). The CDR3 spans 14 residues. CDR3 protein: CASSITGGAYEQYF. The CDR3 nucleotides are TGTGCCAGTAGTATAACCGGGGGAGCCTACGAGCAGTACTTC.